This TCR beta chain was sequenced during a study of cytomegalovirus exposure and HLA in healthy donors. PCR used 60 Vbeta primers and 13 Jbeta primers. The repertoire was sequenced with immunoSEQ multiplex PCR; TCRdb's copy has only in-frame clones and lacks some. Of roughly 70,000 clones in the sample, 65% to 80% were seen once. In germline, CDR1 is WNHNN, CDR2 SYGVQD (reference sequence). This CDR3 comprises 15 residues. V was trimmed by 2 bases and J by 3 bases, leaving 13 bases between them. On this clone: Its target is unknown.

Study-wide results and limits: Whilst most TCR sequences proved rare, a subset of public TCRs occurred across many donors. Roughly uniform sequencing depth across donors was assumed, possibly incorrectly. HLA restriction was apparent for most CMV-associated TCR beta chains in a later analysis.

The TCR sequence derives from a man aged 65 to 79 in good health and CMV-seronegative. Material: PBMCs. The chain has TRBV10-1 and TRBJ2-5; the D gene is possibly TRBD2 (6 bases). The CDR3: CASSEGSRGEETQYF. CDR3 in DNA: TGCGCCAGCAGTGAGGGGTCGCGCGGGGAAGAGACCCAGTACTTC.